This T cell receptor beta chain is from a study of shared clonotypes between healthy human individuals. Across the whole study: Each donor contributed plates that comprised three CD4 naive, three CD4 memory, two CD8 naive and one CD8 memory.

Genomic DNA (from each subset) was split evenly across several immunoSEQ plates. Assay: immunoSEQ multiplex PCR; the TCRdb copy retains only in-frame clones and omits some. The sample lists over 2,000,000 clones, roughly 95% occurring once. Terminally differentiated effector memory CD45RA+ cells were excluded from the naive CD8 cells, which were CD45RO-negative and positively selected for CCR7. The healthy adult donors were HIV-negative and reported no recent acute infections or vaccinations. Germline CDR1 and CDR2: SGHTA and FQGNSA. This CDR3 has 13 residues. With 5 bases removed from V and 3 bases from J, the gap between germline ends came to 10 bases.

This clonotype originated in a man between 18 and 29 years old in good health. Some clones in this sample may be carry-over from other donors' samples. The V gene is TRBV7-2, the J gene TRBJ1-2, with no clear D. Material: naive CD8+ T cells from PBMCs. DNA for the CDR3: TGTGCCAGCAGCCCTACAACCTACTATGGCTACACCTTC. This translates into CASSPTTYYGYTF.